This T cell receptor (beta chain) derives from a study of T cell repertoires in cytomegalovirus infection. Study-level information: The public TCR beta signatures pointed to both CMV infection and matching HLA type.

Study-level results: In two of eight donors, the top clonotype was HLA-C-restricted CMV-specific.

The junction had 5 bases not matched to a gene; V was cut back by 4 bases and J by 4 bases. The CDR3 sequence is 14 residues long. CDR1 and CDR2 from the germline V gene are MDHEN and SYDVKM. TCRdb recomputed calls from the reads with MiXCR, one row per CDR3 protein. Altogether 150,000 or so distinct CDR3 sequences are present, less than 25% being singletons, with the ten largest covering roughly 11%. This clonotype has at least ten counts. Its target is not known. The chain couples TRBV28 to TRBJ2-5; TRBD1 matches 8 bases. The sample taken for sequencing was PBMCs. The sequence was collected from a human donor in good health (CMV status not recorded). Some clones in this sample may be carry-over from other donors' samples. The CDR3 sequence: CASSSPGGRETQYF. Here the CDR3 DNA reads TGTGCCAGCAGTTCCCCAGGGGGCCGAGAGACCCAGTACTTC.